This TCR beta chain was identified during a study of beta chain features in type 1 diabetes. General study findings and limits: Comparison showed that naive, central memory and Treg TCRB repertoires appeared more similar among patients than among healthy donors.

The isolated RNA, all of it, was reverse transcribed, so expressed TCRB transcripts were what got sequenced. The repertoire was sequenced with immunoSEQ multiplex PCR; TCRdb's copy has only in-frame clones and lacks some. The sample has about 230,000 clones, roughly 9.6% seen once; the top ten hold around 0.031%. In regard to this clone: Antigen unknown.

The origin of this receptor is a woman younger than 35 in good health. Sequences were obtained from naive CD4+ T cells from blood.

In DNA form, the CDR3 reads TGTGCCAGCAGTTTTCAGGCAGGGGGAAATTCACCCCTCCACTTT. Protein: CASSFQAGGNSPLHF. The rearrangement links TRBV27 to TRBJ1-6, with 7 bases that match TRBD1. The length of the CDR3 is 15 residues. Germline V CDR1 and CDR2: MNHEY, SMNVEV (reference sequence). Losses at the gene ends were 3 bases for V and 7 bases for J; bases not matched to a gene: 6.